In its sample, the clone carrying this T cell receptor (beta chain) was seen a few times. Antigen unknown. The sample is drawn from a study of T cell repertoires in cytomegalovirus infection. Across the whole study: In public TCR beta signatures, there were indications of both CMV infection and matching HLA type.

Study results and limitations: Summed public TCR beta family frequency identified CMV carriers bearing the relevant HLA.

TCRdb independently ran MiXCR on the reads; one entry per CDR3 protein. Of roughly 990,000 distinct CDR3 sequences listed, roughly 30% are singletons. Trimming left V 0 bases short and J 8 bases short, with 12 bases between. The germline CDR1 and CDR2 sequences are SGHTS and YDEGEE. The CDR3 length is 15 residues. This chain links TRBV5-8 with TRBJ1-6; D not resolved. The source of this sequence is a human donor in good health (CMV status not recorded). Some clones in this sample may be carry-over from other donors' samples. The sequencing here drew on cultured CD8+ T cells from PBMCs, taken from culture after CMV antigen stimulation. The CDR3 nucleotides read TGTGCCAGCAGCTTGGCAAAGGGCGTGGATTCACCCCTCCACTTT. This codes for CASSLAKGVDSPLHF.